The clone carrying this T cell receptor beta chain was detected only a few times. Its antigen is unidentified. This entry is derived from a study of metastatic and nonmetastatic thyroid tumors. Study overall: A comparison of repertoires was made across blood and tumor or nodule tissue from malignant and benign thyroid patients.

General study results and limits: Malignant tumors reportedly showed significantly higher TCR beta diversity than benign nodules in both blood and tumor.

Thyroid surgery took place with no prior treatment in any patient. Source study methods: Between-group CDR3 differences, defined by clinicopathological status, yielded a distant-metastasis classifier for papillary thyroid cancer. TCRdb used MiXCR to call clones anew from the PCR reads. It is TCRdb's table, rather than the study itself, that gives the V and J calls and clone size. The profile shows tens of thousands of clones, roughly 23% of them singletons. The germline V gene encodes CDR1 MNHEY and CDR2 SVGAGI. The CDR3 spans 14 residues. V lost 2 bases, J lost 3 bases, and 5 bases lay in between. The chain combines TRBV6-5 with TRBJ2-6; D is unresolved. This receptor was obtained from a male donor with papillary thyroid cancer or a benign thyroid nodule (not recorded which). Some clones in this sample may be carry-over from other donors' samples. The material sequenced was blood. CDR3 loop: CASSYLFGANVLTF. Written as DNA, the CDR3 is TGTGCCAGCAGTTACCTTTTTGGGGCCAACGTCCTGACTTTC.